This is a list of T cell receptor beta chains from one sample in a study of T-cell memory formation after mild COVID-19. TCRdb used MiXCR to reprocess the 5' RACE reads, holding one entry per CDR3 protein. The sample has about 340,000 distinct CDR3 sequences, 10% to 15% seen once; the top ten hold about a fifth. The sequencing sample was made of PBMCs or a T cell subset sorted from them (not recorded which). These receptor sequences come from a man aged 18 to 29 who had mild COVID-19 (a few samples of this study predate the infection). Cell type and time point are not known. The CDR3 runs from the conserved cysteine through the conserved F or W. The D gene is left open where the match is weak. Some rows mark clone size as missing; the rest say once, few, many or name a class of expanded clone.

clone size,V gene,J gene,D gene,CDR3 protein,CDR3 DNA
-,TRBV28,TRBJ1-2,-,CASSPWTIYGYTF,TGTGCCAGCAGTCCCTGGACTATCTATGGCTACACCTTC
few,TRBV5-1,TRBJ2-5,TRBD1,CASSPWTGERETQYF,TGCGCCAGCAGCCCCTGGACAGGGGAGAGGGAGACCCAGTACTTC
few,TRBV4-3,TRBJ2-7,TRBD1,CASSQEVTGPYEQYF,TGCGCCAGCAGCCAAGAGGTGACAGGGCCCTACGAGCAGTACTTC
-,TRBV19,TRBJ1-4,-,CASTRAEKLFF,TGTGCCAGTACCAGAGCTGAAAAACTGTTTTTT
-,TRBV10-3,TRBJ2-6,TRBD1,CAISDRDRGSGANVLTF,TGTGCCATCAGTGACCGGGACAGGGGATCTGGGGCCAACGTCCTGACTTTC
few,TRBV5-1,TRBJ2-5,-,CASSLFPQPEAQYF,TGCGCCAGCAGCTTGTTCCCGCAACCAGAGGCCCAGTACTTC
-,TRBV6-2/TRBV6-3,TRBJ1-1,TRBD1,CASSFSPGQGAKAFF,TGTGCCAGCAGTTTTTCACCGGGACAGGGGGCGAAAGCTTTCTTT
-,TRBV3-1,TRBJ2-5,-,CASSQNPRETQYF,TGTGCCAGCAGCCAGAACCCTCGGGAGACCCAGTACTTC
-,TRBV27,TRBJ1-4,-,CASSRPSPGEKLFF,TGTGCCAGCAGTCGACCCAGCCCTGGGGAAAAACTGTTTTTT
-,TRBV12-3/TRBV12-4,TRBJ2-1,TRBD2,CASSTSGDSSYNEQFF,TGTGCCAGCAGTACTAGCGGGGATAGCTCCTACAATGAGCAGTTCTTC
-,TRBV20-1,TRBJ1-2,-,CSASGVGGPGYTF,TGCAGTGCTAGCGGTGTAGGGGGGCCTGGCTACACCTTC
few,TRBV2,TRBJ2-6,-,CASNSGWSGANVLTF,TGTGCCAGCAACTCGGGTTGGTCTGGGGCCAACGTCCTGACTTTC
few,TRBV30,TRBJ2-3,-,CAWDQEDTDTQYF,TGTGCCTGGGACCAGGAGGACACAGATACGCAGTATTTT
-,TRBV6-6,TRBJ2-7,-,CASTSGLGEGEQYF,TGTGCCAGCACCTCCGGACTGGGGGAAGGCGAGCAGTACTTC
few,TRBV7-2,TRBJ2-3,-,CASIEWDTPTDTQYF,TGTGCCAGCATCGAATGGGACACCCCCACAGATACGCAGTATTTT
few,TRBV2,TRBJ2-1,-,CAGEFRGPQFF,TGTGCCGGAGAATTCCGGGGACCACAGTTCTTC
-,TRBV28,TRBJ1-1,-,CASSLLGAYSEAFF,TGTGCCAGCAGTTTATTAGGGGCGTACTCTGAAGCTTTCTTT
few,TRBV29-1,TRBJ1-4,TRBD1,CSVPQGGSGKLFF,TGCAGCGTCCCCCAGGGGGGAAGTGGAAAACTGTTTTTT
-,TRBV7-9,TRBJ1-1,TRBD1,CASSLQGAPWTEAFF,TGTGCCAGCAGCTTACAGGGGGCGCCGTGGACTGAAGCTTTCTTT
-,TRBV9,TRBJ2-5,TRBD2,CASSATSGAQETQYF,TGTGCCAGCAGCGCGACTAGCGGGGCCCAAGAGACCCAGTACTTC
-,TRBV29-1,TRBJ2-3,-,CSVRSPGDTQYF,TGCAGCGTTCGGTCCCCCGGGGATACGCAGTATTTT
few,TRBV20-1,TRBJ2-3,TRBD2,CSARIAGGRDTQYF,TGCAGTGCTAGGATAGCGGGGGGGCGAGATACGCAGTATTTT
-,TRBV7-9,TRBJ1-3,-,CASSEMGAGNTIYF,TGTGCCAGCAGCGAAATGGGGGCTGGAAACACCATATATTTT
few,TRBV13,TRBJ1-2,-,CASSFGSVGYGYTF,TGTGCCAGCAGCTTCGGGTCGGTGGGCTATGGCTACACCTTC
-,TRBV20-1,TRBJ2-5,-,CSAAGNQETQYF,TGCAGTGCCGCGGGGAACCAAGAGACCCAGTACTTC
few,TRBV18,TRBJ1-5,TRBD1,CASSPIWIRTGRLSPQHF,TGTGCCAGCTCACCAATTTGGATAAGGACAGGTCGCCTCTCGCCCCAGCATTTT
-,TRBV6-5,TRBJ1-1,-,CASSSGHNTEAFF,TGTGCCAGCAGCTCCGGACACAACACTGAAGCTTTCTTT
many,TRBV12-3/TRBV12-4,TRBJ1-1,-,CASSSSDTNTEAFF,TGTGCCAGCAGTTCCTCGGACACCAACACTGAAGCTTTCTTT
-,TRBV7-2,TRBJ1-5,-,CASSFSALGYGNQPQHF,TGTGCCAGCAGCTTCTCCGCGCTGGGGTATGGCAATCAGCCCCAGCATTTT
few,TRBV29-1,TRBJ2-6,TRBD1,CSVEKQGSGGANVLTF,TGCAGCGTTGAGAAACAGGGGTCAGGTGGGGCCAACGTCCTGACTTTC
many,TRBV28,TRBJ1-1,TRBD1,CASGLTGGRTEAFF,TGTGCCAGCGGGCTGACAGGGGGAAGGACTGAAGCTTTCTTT
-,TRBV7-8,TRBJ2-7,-,CASSPWGVRNEQYF,TGTGCCAGCAGTCCGTGGGGGGTTCGGAACGAGCAGTACTTC
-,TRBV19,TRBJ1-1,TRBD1,CATLAGGTEAFF,TGTGCCACTCTGGCAGGGGGCACTGAAGCTTTCTTT
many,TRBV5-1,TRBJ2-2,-,CASSPRGGGVTGELFF,TGCGCCAGCAGCCCCCGGGGAGGGGGTGTAACCGGGGAGCTGTTTTTT
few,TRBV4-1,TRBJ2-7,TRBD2,CASKGKLAGGSYEQYF,TGCGCCAGCAAAGGAAAGCTAGCGGGGGGCTCCTACGAGCAGTACTTC
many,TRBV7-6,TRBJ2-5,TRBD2,CASRWDSGGQETQYF,TGTGCCAGCAGATGGGATTCGGGGGGGCAAGAGACCCAGTACTTC
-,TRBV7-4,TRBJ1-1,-,CASILGEQMNTEAFF,TGTGCCAGCATACTAGGGGAACAAATGAACACTGAAGCTTTCTTT
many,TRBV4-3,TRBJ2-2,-,CASSQVSTNTGELFF,TGCGCCAGCAGCCAGGTGTCCACGAACACCGGGGAGCTGTTTTTT
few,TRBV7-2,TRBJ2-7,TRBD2,CASSWGVAGSYEQYF,TGTGCCAGCAGCTGGGGCGTAGCGGGCTCCTACGAGCAGTACTTC
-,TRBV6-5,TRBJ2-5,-,CASRIAWQETQYF,TGTGCCAGCAGAATAGCTTGGCAGGAGACCCAGTACTTC
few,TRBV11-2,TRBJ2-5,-,CASSEDGEETQYF,TGTGCCAGCAGCGAGGATGGCGAAGAGACCCAGTACTTC
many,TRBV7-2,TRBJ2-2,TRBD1,CASSPRTGGPTGELFF,TGTGCCAGCAGCCCCCGGACAGGGGGCCCCACCGGGGAGCTGTTTTTT
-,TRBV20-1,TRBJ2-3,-,CSATGAGATDTQYF,TGCAGTGCCACCGGGGCGGGGGCCACAGATACGCAGTATTTT
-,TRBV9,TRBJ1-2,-,CASSTAPRGNYGYTF,TGTGCCAGCAGCACCGCCCCCAGGGGAAACTATGGCTACACCTTC
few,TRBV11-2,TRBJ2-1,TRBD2,CASSLDREGLGNEQFF,TGTGCCAGCAGCTTAGATCGGGAGGGATTGGGAAATGAGCAGTTCTTC
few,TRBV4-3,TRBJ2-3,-,CASSRVDLDRTDTQYF,TGCGCCAGCAGCCGAGTCGACTTGGACCGCACAGATACGCAGTATTTT
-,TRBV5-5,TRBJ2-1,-,CASSPWVSYNEQFF,TGTGCCAGCTCCCCATGGGTCTCATACAATGAGCAGTTCTTC
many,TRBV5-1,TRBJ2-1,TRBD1,CASSFTGTDRFGEQFF,TGCGCCAGCAGCTTTACCGGGACAGATAGATTCGGTGAGCAGTTCTTC
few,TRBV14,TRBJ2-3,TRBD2,CASSHAGTSGPPSSTDTQYF,TGTGCCAGCAGCCATGCCGGGACTAGCGGACCGCCTTCTAGCACAGATACGCAGTATTTT
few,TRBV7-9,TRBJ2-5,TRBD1,CASSLLRVTGATGETQYF,TGTGCCAGCAGCTTATTGCGTGTGACAGGGGCCACTGGGGAGACCCAGTACTTC
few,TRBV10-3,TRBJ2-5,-,CAISGERGYSVETQYF,TGTGCCATCAGTGGAGAAAGAGGGTATTCTGTGGAGACCCAGTACTTC
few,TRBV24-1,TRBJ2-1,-,CAQGKDLSEQFF,TGTGCCCAAGGGAAGGACCTCAGTGAGCAGTTCTTC
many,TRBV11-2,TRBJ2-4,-,CASSSTGNIQYF,TGTGCCAGCAGCTCTACGGGGAACATTCAGTACTTC
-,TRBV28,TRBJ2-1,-,CASNYLEHEQFF,TGTGCCAGCAACTATCTAGAGCATGAGCAGTTCTTC
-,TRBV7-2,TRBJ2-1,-,CASSLEANLYNEQFF,TGTGCCAGCAGCTTAGAGGCGAACTTATACAATGAGCAGTTCTTC
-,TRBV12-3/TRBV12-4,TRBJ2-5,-,CASTTLLETQYF,TGTGCCAGCACAACCCTCCTGGAGACCCAGTACTTC
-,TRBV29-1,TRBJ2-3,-,CSVEISMGADTQYF,TGCAGCGTTGAAATCAGTATGGGGGCAGATACGCAGTATTTT
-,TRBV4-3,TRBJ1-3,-,CASSQARQGLSGNTIYF,TGCGCCAGCAGCCAGGCTAGACAAGGCCTTAGTGGAAACACCATATATTTT
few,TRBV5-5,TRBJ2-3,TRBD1,CASSLSGQGGTDTQYF,TGTGCCAGCAGCTTGAGCGGACAGGGCGGCACAGATACGCAGTATTTT